This TCR beta chain came from a study of Graves' ophthalmopathy and Graves' hyperthyroidism. Study as a whole: Upon initial diagnosis and before any treatment, peripheral blood was collected. General study results and limits: Most thyroid clonotypes expanded beyond 0.001 frequency were also found in blood. Ophthalmopathy progression was predicted with 55% to 71% sensitivity and roughly 74% specificity.

This clonotype has a count of ten or more. Antigen: not known. The CDR3 contains 14 residues. V was shortened by 0 bases and J by 4 bases, with 12 bases between the two germline ends. Per the germline V gene, CDR1 is SQVTM and CDR2 is ANQGSEA. Pregnant or lactating patients and those with other autoimmune diseases or uncontrolled infections were excluded. RNA transcripts yielded amplified TCR beta CDR3 regions. The library came from an HTBI-primed first-round RT-PCR and a second-round multiplex PCR. TCRdb itself ran the multiplex PCR reads through MiXCR, one entry per CDR3 protein. The sample yields 360,000 or so distinct CDR3 sequences, around 19% seen once.

The clonotype originates from a woman under 30 with Graves' ophthalmopathy. Sequencing was performed on peripheral blood. The chain combines TRBV29-1 with TRBJ1-2, with D perhaps TRBD1 (5 bases). CDR3 residues: CSVEDRGRAYGYTF. The CDR3 DNA reads TGCAGCGTTGAAGATCGGGGCAGAGCCTATGGCTACACCTTC.